Listed below are T cell receptor beta chains from one sample, sequenced in a study of T cells in Graves' hyperthyroidism and ophthalmopathy. One entry per CDR3 protein results from TCRdb running MiXCR on the multiplex PCR reads. The sample records 250,000 to 300,000 distinct CDR3 sequences, over 15% being singletons. Sequencing used blood. The receptors here all came from a woman aged 60-70 years with Graves' ophthalmopathy. Both conserved end residues are part of each CDR3. The order of the fields is V gene, D gene, clone size, J gene, CDR3 DNA, CDR3 protein. D genes are given only for firm matches. The size of a clone is reported for some rows only, either as once, few or many, or as a class for expanded clones.

V gene: TRBV20-1; D gene: .; clone size: many; J gene: TRBJ1-5; CDR3 DNA: TGCAGTGCTAGAGATACGACGGGTCAGGGGCCCCAGCATTTT; CDR3 protein: CSARDTTGQGPQHF
V gene: TRBV7-2; D gene: TRBD2; clone size: few; J gene: TRBJ2-4; CDR3 DNA: TGCGCCAGCAGTGCGACTAGCGGGGGACTTATTCAGTACTTC; CDR3 protein: CASSATSGGLIQYF
V gene: TRBV7-2; D gene: TRBD2; clone size: many; J gene: TRBJ2-7; CDR3 DNA: TGTGCCAGCAGCTCGAAGGGACTAGCGGACTACGAGCAGTACTTC; CDR3 protein: CASSSKGLADYEQYF
V gene: TRBV29-1; D gene: .; clone size: few; J gene: TRBJ2-2; CDR3 DNA: TGCAGCGTTGAAGGGACGGCCGGCCCGAACACCGGGGAGCTGTTTTTT; CDR3 protein: CSVEGTAGPNTGELFF
V gene: TRBV6-2/TRBV6-3; D gene: TRBD2; clone size: many; J gene: TRBJ2-1; CDR3 DNA: TGTGCCAGCAGTTCCTGGGGACTAGCGGCCAGCTCCTACAATGAGCAGTTCTTC; CDR3 protein: CASSSWGLAASSYNEQFF
V gene: TRBV27; D gene: .; clone size: many; J gene: TRBJ1-5; CDR3 DNA: TGTGCCAGCAGTTCCGGGACGGAACACAATCAGCCCCAGCATTTT; CDR3 protein: CASSSGTEHNQPQHF
V gene: TRBV3-1; D gene: TRBD1; clone size: many; J gene: TRBJ1-4; CDR3 DNA: TGTGCCAGCAGCCAACGGGACAGTAATGAAAAACTGTTTTTT; CDR3 protein: CASSQRDSNEKLFF
V gene: TRBV27; D gene: TRBD2; clone size: .; J gene: TRBJ2-1; CDR3 DNA: TGTGCCAGCAGTTTACTGGGACTAGGGAACTACAATGAGCAGTTCTTC; CDR3 protein: CASSLLGLGNYNEQFF
V gene: TRBV29-1; D gene: TRBD2; clone size: .; J gene: TRBJ2-1; CDR3 DNA: TGCAGCGTTGAAAAAGGTGGGGGGGGCTCCTACAATGAGCAGTTCTTC; CDR3 protein: CSVEKGGGGSYNEQFF
V gene: TRBV18; D gene: .; clone size: many; J gene: TRBJ1-3; CDR3 DNA: TGTGCCAGCTCACCCCGGACAACCTCTGGAAACACCATATATTTT; CDR3 protein: CASSPRTTSGNTIYF
V gene: TRBV15; D gene: .; clone size: many; J gene: TRBJ2-5; CDR3 DNA: TGTGCCACCAGCAGAGAGAGAGAGACCCAGTACTTC; CDR3 protein: CATSRERETQYF
V gene: TRBV5-1; D gene: .; clone size: many; J gene: TRBJ1-1; CDR3 DNA: TGCGCCAGCAGCTTGGCTACTTGGGACGCTGAAGCTTTCTTT; CDR3 protein: CASSLATWDAEAFF
V gene: TRBV11-2; D gene: TRBD2; clone size: many; J gene: TRBJ2-1; CDR3 DNA: TGTGCCAGCAGCCCCGGACTAGCTCGGGATGAGCAGTTCTTC; CDR3 protein: CASSPGLARDEQFF
V gene: TRBV6-6; D gene: .; clone size: few; J gene: TRBJ1-6; CDR3 DNA: TGTGCCAGCAGTTACGGGGGCGGATATTCACCCCTCCACTTT; CDR3 protein: CASSYGGGYSPLHF
V gene: TRBV9; D gene: .; clone size: few; J gene: TRBJ1-4; CDR3 DNA: TGTGCCAGCAGCGTCGGTGGAACAGCTAACCTTGAAAAACTGTTTTTT; CDR3 protein: CASSVGGTANLEKLFF
V gene: TRBV3-1; D gene: .; clone size: many; J gene: TRBJ2-1; CDR3 DNA: TGTGCCAGCAGCCAAGGAGGCAAGGAAGGAGGGTTCTTC; CDR3 protein: CASSQGGKEGGFF
V gene: TRBV4-2; D gene: TRBD2; clone size: .; J gene: TRBJ2-7; CDR3 DNA: TGTGCCAGCAGCCAAGATATGAGCGGGAGTAGCTACGAGCAGTACTTC; CDR3 protein: CASSQDMSGSSYEQYF
V gene: TRBV7-3; D gene: .; clone size: many; J gene: TRBJ2-2; CDR3 DNA: TGTGCCAGCAGCCCTACGTCCGGGGAGCTGTTTTTT; CDR3 protein: CASSPTSGELFF
V gene: TRBV28; D gene: TRBD2; clone size: many; J gene: TRBJ2-7; CDR3 DNA: TGTGCCAGCAGTCCCAGCGGGAGCCGTGAGCAGTACTTC; CDR3 protein: CASSPSGSREQYF
V gene: TRBV28; D gene: .; clone size: many; J gene: TRBJ2-7; CDR3 DNA: TGTGCCAGCAGTTATGGGGGCGGTGTCTTTGCGGGCCGCTCCTCCTACGAGCAGTACTTC; CDR3 protein: CASSYGGGVFAGRSSYEQYF
V gene: TRBV7-9; D gene: TRBD2; clone size: many; J gene: TRBJ2-3; CDR3 DNA: TGTGCCAGCAGCTTGACTAGCGGGAGAGGGGCAGATACGCAGTATTTT; CDR3 protein: CASSLTSGRGADTQYF
V gene: TRBV12-3/TRBV12-4; D gene: .; clone size: many; J gene: TRBJ1-4; CDR3 DNA: TGTGCCAGCAGTTTATGGTCAGATGAAAAACTGTTTTTT; CDR3 protein: CASSLWSDEKLFF
V gene: TRBV2; D gene: .; clone size: few; J gene: TRBJ2-2; CDR3 DNA: TGTGCCAGCAGTGAATTTCCGGAGAGGGTGTTTTTT; CDR3 protein: CASSEFPERVFF
V gene: TRBV7-9; D gene: TRBD2; clone size: many; J gene: TRBJ2-5; CDR3 DNA: TGTGCCAGCAGCCAATGGGGAGGGGACCAAGAGACCCAGTACTTC; CDR3 protein: CASSQWGGDQETQYF
V gene: TRBV28; D gene: .; clone size: many; J gene: TRBJ2-5; CDR3 DNA: TGTGCCAGCACCTTAGGGGAGACCCAGTACTTC; CDR3 protein: CASTLGETQYF
V gene: TRBV7-2; D gene: .; clone size: .; J gene: TRBJ1-1; CDR3 DNA: TGTGCCAGCAGCTCCCCCTCGGCAGGTAACACTGAAGCTTTCTTT; CDR3 protein: CASSSPSAGNTEAFF
V gene: TRBV28; D gene: .; clone size: many; J gene: TRBJ1-5; CDR3 DNA: TGTGCCAGCAGTTTAGTCTGGGGCGGTCAGCCCCAGCATTTT; CDR3 protein: CASSLVWGGQPQHF
V gene: TRBV12-3/TRBV12-4; D gene: TRBD1; clone size: .; J gene: TRBJ1-4; CDR3 DNA: TGTGCCAGCAGTGGCCTTTTGACAGGGCGTAATGAAAAACTGTTTTTT; CDR3 protein: CASSGLLTGRNEKLFF
V gene: TRBV20-1; D gene: TRBD2; clone size: many; J gene: TRBJ2-7; CDR3 DNA: TGCAGTGCTAGAGACTTTGAAAAGGAGCGGGACCCCTACGAGCAGTACTTC; CDR3 protein: CSARDFEKERDPYEQYF
V gene: TRBV7-2; D gene: .; clone size: .; J gene: TRBJ2-1; CDR3 DNA: TGTGCCAGCAGCTTAAGAACAGGGAGTACCAATGAGCAGTTCTTC; CDR3 protein: CASSLRTGSTNEQFF
V gene: TRBV3-1; D gene: .; clone size: many; J gene: TRBJ2-1; CDR3 DNA: TGTGCCAGCAGCCGGGTAGGGGTGAGCGGCGGGTACTTTTACAATGAGCAGTTCTTC; CDR3 protein: CASSRVGVSGGYFYNEQFF